This T cell receptor beta chain was captured in a study of blood T cell repertoires in COVID-19. In its sample, this clone was seen once. Using immunoSEQ multiplex PCR, the repertoire was profiled, and TCRdb retains in-frame clones only, with some absent. Among approximately 270,000 clones listed, approximately 90% were seen once. The sample consisted of PBMCs or T cells enriched from blood (not recorded which). The source of this sequence is a human donor in a cohort exposed to, infected with or recovered from COVID-19 (not recorded which). The donor label of this sample is uncertain.

The CDR3 DNA reads TGTGCCAGTAGCACAACAGGGGCCATGAATGAAAAACTGTTTTTT. Protein sequence: CASSTTGAMNEKLFF. This chain links TRBV19 with TRBJ1-4; 7 bases match TRBD1. CDR1 is LNHDA and CDR2 is SQIVND in the germline V gene (reference sequence). This CDR3 spans 15 amino acids. V lost 6 bases to trimming and J lost 5 bases; unmatched junction nucleotides: 9.